The 13 T cell receptor beta chains below all came from one sample that was sequenced in a study of cytomegalovirus exposure and HLA in healthy donors. PCR amplification relied on 60 Vbeta primers (plus 13 Jbeta primers). The assay was immunoSEQ multiplex PCR, and TCRdb's table has in-frame clones only and misses some. The sample table includes about 120,000 clones. The sequencing sample was made of PBMCs. Receptor source: a man aged 35 to 55 in good health and CMV-seropositive.

The genes are TRBV7-9 and TRBJ2-1; TRBD1 aligns across 9 bases. The germline V gene encodes CDR1 SEHNR and CDR2 FQNEAQ (reference sequence). There are 16 residues in the CDR3. The junction had 8 bases not matched to a gene; V was cut back by 5 bases and J by 3 bases. The CDR3 region has the DNA TGTGCCAGCAGCGGGTCGGGACAGGGAAACTACAATGAGCAGTTCTTC. Encoded protein: CASSGSGQGNYNEQFF.

The chain uses TRBV10-1 and TRBJ1-3; 8 bases agree with TRBD1. CDR3 length equals 13 residues. Germline CDR1 and CDR2: WNHNN and SYGVQD (reference sequence). V dropped 6 bases and J dropped 8; count of bases not matched to a gene: 6. CDR3 protein: CASSLKQGDTIYF. CDR3 sequence (DNA): TGCGCCAGCAGCCTAAAACAGGGGGACACCATATATTTT.

V is TRBV20-1 and J is TRBJ1-2; perhaps TRBD1 as D (5 bases). The V end lost 1 base, the J end lost 13 bases, and 10 bases lay between the germline ends. Germline CDR1 and CDR2: DFQATT and SNEGSKA (reference sequence). The CDR3 consists of 10 residues. CDR3 sequence (DNA): TGCAGTGCTAGAGGTGGGGGGGGCACCTTC. Its translation: CSARGGGGTF.

J is TRBJ2-7 and V is TRBV18; 7 positions match TRBD1. Germline trimming cut 5 bases from V and 0 bases from J; bases unmatched to any gene: 1. There are 13 residues in the CDR3. Germline V gene lookup returns CDR1 KGHSH and CDR2 LQKENI. Here the CDR3 DNA reads TGTGCCAGCTCAGACAGGGACTCCTACGAGCAGTACTTC. This codes for CASSDRDSYEQYF.

V usage is TRBV7-8 and J usage is TRBJ2-3, with 11 bases lining up with TRBD2. V shed 5 bases and J 7 bases; nucleotides not matched to a gene: 11. The CDR3 contains 16 residues. Germline CDR1 is SGHVS and CDR2 is FQNEAQ. CDR3 loop: CASSPRTSGLQHTQYF. The DNA for the CDR3 is TGTGCCAGCAGCCCCAGGACTAGCGGGCTGCAACATACGCAGTATTTT.

The rearrangement uses TRBV5-1 and TRBJ2-1; 12 bases agree with TRBD2. The V gene's germline CDR1 is SGHRS and CDR2 YFSETQ. J gave up 9 bases and V 4 bases, and 11 bases lay outside the gene matches. This CDR3 spans 16 amino acids. The CDR3: CASSPRTSGDLSEQFF. The CDR3 nucleotides are TGCGCCAGCAGCCCAAGGACTAGCGGGGACCTGAGTGAGCAGTTCTTC.

This sequence joins TRBV18 and TRBJ1-4; TRBD1 agrees at 8 bases. This CDR3 comprises 15 residues. The J segment lost 2 bases and the V segment lost 6 bases, leaving 5 bases of the junction unmatched. The germline V gene has CDR1 KGHSH and CDR2 LQKENI. CDR3 in DNA: TGTGCCAGCTCGTCCCAGGGGGCGACTAATGAAAAACTGTTTTTT. Amino acid sequence: CASSSQGATNEKLFF. The full variable domain, rest sourced from reference TRBV18 and TRBJ1-4, is NAGVMQNPRHLVRRRGQEARLRCSPMKGHSHVYWYRQLPEEGLKFMVYLQKENIIDESGMPKERFSAEFPKEGPSILRIQQVVRGDSAAYFCASSSQGATNEKLFFGSGTQLSVL.

This chain links TRBV19 with TRBJ1-2; TRBD1 matches at 8 bases. In germline, CDR1 is LNHDA, CDR2 SQIVND (reference sequence). The CDR3 consists of 15 residues. J lost 5 bases, V lost 5 bases, and 10 bases had no gene match. The DNA for the CDR3 is TGTGCCAGTAGTGTCTCCGGGACAGGAGAATATGGCTACACCTTC. The encoded protein is CASSVSGTGEYGYTF.

The V call is TRBV5-1, the J call TRBJ2-6, with a possible D match to TRBD1 (6 bases). The V and J ends lost 4 bases and 0 bases respectively, with 20 bases between them. Per germline, CDR1 SGHRS and CDR2 YFSETQ. The CDR3 contains 19 residues. Written as DNA, the CDR3 is TGCGCCAGCAGCCTAACCACAGGGTTTTGGTCCTCTGGGGCCAACGTCCTGACTTTC. Translated, it gives CASSLTTGFWSSGANVLTF. The full variable domain, its missing parts supplied by reference TRBV5-1 and TRBJ2-6, is KAGVTQTPRYLIKTRGQQVTLSCSPISGHRSVSWYQQTPGQGLQFLFEYFSETQRNKGNFPGRFSGRQFSNSRSEMNVSTLELGDSALYLCASSLTTGFWSSGANVLTFGAGSRLTVL.

The chain links TRBV5-1 to TRBJ2-5; 7 bases align to TRBD1. Germline V lookup: CDR1 SGHRS, CDR2 YFSETQ. Losses at the gene ends were 2 bases for V and 5 bases for J; bases not matched to a gene: 6. The CDR3 loop spans 14 amino acids. CDR3 residues: CASSFRGGSETQYF. In nucleotides, the CDR3 is TGCGCCAGCAGCTTCCGAGGGGGCTCGGAGACCCAGTACTTC. Complete variable domain (other parts from reference TRBV5-1 and TRBJ2-5): KAGVTQTPRYLIKTRGQQVTLSCSPISGHRSVSWYQQTPGQGLQFLFEYFSETQRNKGNFPGRFSGRQFSNSRSEMNVSTLELGDSALYLCASSFRGGSETQYFGPGTRLLVL.

The V gene is TRBV28, the J gene TRBJ2-5; 12 bases map to TRBD1. Germline CDR1 reads MDHEN; CDR2 reads SYDVKM. V gave up 1 base and J gave up 7 bases; unmatched junction bases: 10. This CDR3 is 17 amino acids long. The CDR3 DNA reads TGTGCCAGCAGTTTATCTTTCGGGACAGGGGGCTATGTGACCCAGTACTTC. It specifies CASSLSFGTGGYVTQYF. The entire variable domain, with the rest obtained from reference TRBV28 and TRBJ2-5, is as follows: DVKVTQSSRYLVKRTGEKVFLECVQDMDHENMFWYRQDPGLGLRLIYFSYDVKMKEKGDIPEGYSVSREKKERFSLILESASTNQTSMYLCASSLSFGTGGYVTQYFGPGTRLLVL.

This chain uses TRBV5-4 with TRBJ2-7, with a possible D match to TRBD1 (6 bases). CDR3 length equals 15 residues. The V gene lost 2 bases and the J gene lost 3 bases, with 15 bases spanning the gap. The germline CDR1 and CDR2 sequences are SGHNT and YYREEE (reference sequence). CDR3 sequence: CASSFQSRGNYEQYF. The CDR3, as DNA: TGTGCCAGCAGCTTCCAAAGCAGGGGAAACTACGAGCAGTACTTC.

The chain recombines TRBV4-1 with TRBJ2-7; maybe TRBD1 (5 bases). CDR1 is MGHRA, CDR2 YSYEKL, per germline. The V end was cut by 4 bases, the J end by 0 bases, with 13 bases between. The CDR3 has 15 amino acids. The CDR3, as DNA: TGCGCCAGCAGCCCGCAGGGCACCCGCTCCTACGAGCAGTACTTC. Amino acid sequence: CASSPQGTRSYEQYF.